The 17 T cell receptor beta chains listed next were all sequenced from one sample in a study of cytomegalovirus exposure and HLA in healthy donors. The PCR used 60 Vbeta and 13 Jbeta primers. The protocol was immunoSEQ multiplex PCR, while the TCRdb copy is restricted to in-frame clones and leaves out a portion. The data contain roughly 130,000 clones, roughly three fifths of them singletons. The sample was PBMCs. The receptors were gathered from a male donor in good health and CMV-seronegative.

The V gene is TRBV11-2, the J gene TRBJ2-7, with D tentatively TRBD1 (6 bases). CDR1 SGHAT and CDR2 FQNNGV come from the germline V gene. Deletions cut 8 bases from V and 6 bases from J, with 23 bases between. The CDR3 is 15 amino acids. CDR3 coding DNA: TGTGCCAGCGGGGCTTTTGCAGGGGACCTCGGCGAGCAGTACTTC. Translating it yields CASGAFAGDLGEQYF.

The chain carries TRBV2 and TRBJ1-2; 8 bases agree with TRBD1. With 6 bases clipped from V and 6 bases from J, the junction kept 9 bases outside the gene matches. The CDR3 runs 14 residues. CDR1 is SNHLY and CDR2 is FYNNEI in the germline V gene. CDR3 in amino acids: CASSRRGRENGYTF. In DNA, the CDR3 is TGTGCCAGCAGCCGCAGGGGGCGGGAAAATGGCTACACCTTC.

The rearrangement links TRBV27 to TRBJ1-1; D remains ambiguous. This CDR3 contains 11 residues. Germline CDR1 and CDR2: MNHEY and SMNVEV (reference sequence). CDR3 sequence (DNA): TGTGTTAGGACGCGGGGCACTGAAGCTTTCTTT. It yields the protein CVRTRGTEAFF.

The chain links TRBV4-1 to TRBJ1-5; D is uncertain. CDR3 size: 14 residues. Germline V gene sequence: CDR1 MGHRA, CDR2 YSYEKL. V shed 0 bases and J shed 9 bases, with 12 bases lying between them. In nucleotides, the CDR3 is TGCGCCAGCAGCCAAGATACGGGTGCCGGGCCCCAGCATTTT. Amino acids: CASSQDTGAGPQHF.

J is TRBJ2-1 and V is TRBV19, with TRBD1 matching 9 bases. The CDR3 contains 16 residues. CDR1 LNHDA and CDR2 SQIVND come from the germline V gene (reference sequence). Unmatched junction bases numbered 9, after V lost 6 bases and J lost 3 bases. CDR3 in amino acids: CASSLQGAPIYNEQFF. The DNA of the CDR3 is TGTGCCAGTAGCCTACAGGGGGCCCCAATCTACAATGAGCAGTTCTTC.

The CDR3 DNA is TGTGCCAGCAATCACAGGGGGCAGGTTAATGAAAAACTGTTTTTT. It encodes CASNHRGQVNEKLFF. J is TRBJ1-4 and V is TRBV27, with 9 bases fitting TRBD1. The V gene end was trimmed by 7 bases and the J gene end by 4 bases; junction bases not matched to a gene: 7. The CDR3 consists of 15 residues. Germline V gene sequence: CDR1 MNHEY, CDR2 SMNVEV (reference sequence).

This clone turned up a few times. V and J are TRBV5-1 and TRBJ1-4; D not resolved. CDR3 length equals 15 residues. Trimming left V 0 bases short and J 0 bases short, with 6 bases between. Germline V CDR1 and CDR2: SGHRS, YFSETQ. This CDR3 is CASSLVPSTNEKLFF. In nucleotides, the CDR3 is TGCGCCAGCAGCTTGGTTCCGTCAACTAATGAAAAACTGTTTTTT.

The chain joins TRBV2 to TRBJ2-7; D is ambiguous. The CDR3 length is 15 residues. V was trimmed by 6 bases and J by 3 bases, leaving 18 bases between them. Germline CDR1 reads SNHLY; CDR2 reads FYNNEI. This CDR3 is CASRSMMAGNYEQYF. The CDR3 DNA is TGTGCCAGCAGATCGATGATGGCAGGTAACTACGAGCAGTACTTC.

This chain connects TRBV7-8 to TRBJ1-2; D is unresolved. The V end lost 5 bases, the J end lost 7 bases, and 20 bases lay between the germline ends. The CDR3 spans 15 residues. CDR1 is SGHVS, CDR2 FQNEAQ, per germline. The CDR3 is CASSPLRRGDAGYTF. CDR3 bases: TGTGCCAGCAGCCCCTTGAGGAGAGGAGATGCTGGCTACACCTTC.

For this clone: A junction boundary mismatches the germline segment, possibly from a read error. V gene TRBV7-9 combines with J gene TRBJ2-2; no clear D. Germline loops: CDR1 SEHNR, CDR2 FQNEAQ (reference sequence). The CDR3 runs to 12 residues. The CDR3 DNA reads TGTTCCAGCAGCCTCCCAGCCGGGGAGCTGTTTTTT. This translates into CSSSLPAGELFF.

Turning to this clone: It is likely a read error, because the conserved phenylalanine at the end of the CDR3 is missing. As DNA, the CDR3 is TGCGCCAGCAGCTTGGTAGGCGGGGAGGGACAAAGCTCCTATAATTCACCCCTCCACCTT. This translates into CASSLVGGEGQSSYNSPLHL. The V and J genes are TRBV5-1 and TRBJ1-6; the D gene is possibly TRBD1 (6 bases). The CDR3 loop spans 20 amino acids. From germline, CDR1 is SGHRS and CDR2 YFSETQ. The ends were cut back, 0 bases at V and 0 bases at J, with 19 bases in the middle.

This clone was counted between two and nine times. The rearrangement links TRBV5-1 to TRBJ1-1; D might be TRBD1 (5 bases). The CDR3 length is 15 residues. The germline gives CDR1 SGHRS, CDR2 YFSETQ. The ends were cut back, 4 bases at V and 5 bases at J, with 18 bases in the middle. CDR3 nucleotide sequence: TGCGCCAGCAGCATCGAGGTGGGGGGGAGGACTGAAGCTTTCTTT. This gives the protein CASSIEVGGRTEAFF.

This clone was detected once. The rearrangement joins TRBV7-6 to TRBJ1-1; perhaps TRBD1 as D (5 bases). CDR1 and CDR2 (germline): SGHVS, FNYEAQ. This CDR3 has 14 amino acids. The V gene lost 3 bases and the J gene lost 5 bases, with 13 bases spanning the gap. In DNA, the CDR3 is TGTGCCAGCAGCTTGTCTGCGGGGGTAACTGAAGCTTTCTTT. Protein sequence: CASSLSAGVTEAFF.

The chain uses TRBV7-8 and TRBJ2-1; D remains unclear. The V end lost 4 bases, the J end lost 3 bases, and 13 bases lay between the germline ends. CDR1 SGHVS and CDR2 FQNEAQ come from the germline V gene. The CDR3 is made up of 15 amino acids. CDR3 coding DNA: TGTGCCAGCAGCTCCAACTCCGGGTTCTACAATGAGCAGTTCTTC. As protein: CASSSNSGFYNEQFF.

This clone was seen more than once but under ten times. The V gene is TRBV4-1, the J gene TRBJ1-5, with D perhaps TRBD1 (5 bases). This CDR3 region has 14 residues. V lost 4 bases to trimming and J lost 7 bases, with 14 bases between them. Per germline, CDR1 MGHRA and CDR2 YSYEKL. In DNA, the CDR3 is TGCGCCAGCAGCCGACCAGGGATTCAGCAGCCCCAGCATTTT. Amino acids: CASSRPGIQQPQHF.

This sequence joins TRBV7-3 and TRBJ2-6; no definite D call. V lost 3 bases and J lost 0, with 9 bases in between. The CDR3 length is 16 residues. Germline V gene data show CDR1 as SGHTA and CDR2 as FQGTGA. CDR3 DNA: TGTGCCAGCAGCTTCCCGACGGGCTCTGGGGCCAACGTCCTGACTTTC. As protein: CASSFPTGSGANVLTF.

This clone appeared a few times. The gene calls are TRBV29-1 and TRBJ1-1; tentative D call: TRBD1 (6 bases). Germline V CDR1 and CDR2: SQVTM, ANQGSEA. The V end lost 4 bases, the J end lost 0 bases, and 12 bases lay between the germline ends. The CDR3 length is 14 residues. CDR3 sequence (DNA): TGCAGCGTTGCCGCAACAGGGATGAACACTGAAGCTTTCTTT. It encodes CSVAATGMNTEAFF.